This T cell receptor (beta chain) was recorded in a study of cytomegalovirus exposure and HLA in healthy donors. Overall study results and limits: Later analysis identified a missense DCLRE1C variant that was linked to TCR beta V- and J-gene trimming. Analysis was performed later, and it showed HLA-associated TCR beta chains to be more clonally expanded than equally common others. DRB1 showed the most TCR associations and HLA-C the fewest in a later analysis, as rates varied by HLA locus.

V gave up 0 bases and J gave up 1 base, with 10 bases separating them. Germline lookup yields CDR1 SGHRS and CDR2 YFSETQ. This CDR3 has 15 residues. All donors participated as healthy donors of bone marrow. Details on this clone: What it binds is not known.

The study ran its PCR with 60 Vbeta and 13 Jbeta primers. TCRdb's copy holds only in-frame clones and misses some; the assay was immunoSEQ multiplex PCR. The table includes 99,000 or so clones, over 70% detected once. The chain has TRBV5-1 and TRBJ1-1; TRBD1 is a possible D gene (5 bases). This TCR derives from a man younger than 40 in good health and CMV-seronegative. Sequencing was performed on PBMCs. The CDR3 bases are TGCGCCAGCAGCTTGGCTCCCGGGGGGAACACTGAAGCTTTCTTT. It is translated as CASSLAPGGNTEAFF.